This TCR beta chain was found in a study of identifying expanded T cells in peripheral blood. General study points: Variance in clone template counts between approximately 2-week samples significantly increased with total template count across all healthy donors. Over approximately two and four weeks, about 17 and 20 clones changed, versus roughly 1.1 between replicates.

During the collection period, no donor immune events like infections were recorded. Details on this clone: The antigen is not known.

Sequencing was performed with immunoSEQ multiplex PCR; in TCRdb, only in-frame clones are kept and a portion is missing. This sample has about 100,000 clones, with about 83% found just once. V dropped 11 bases and J dropped 0 bases, with 16 bases sitting between them. There are 14 residues in the CDR3. Germline CDR1 MNHNS, CDR2 SASEGT. The receptor's source is a person aged 18 to 75 in good health. Specimen: blood. The chain combines TRBV6-1 with TRBJ1-2; no reliable D call. The DNA for the CDR3 is TGTGCCGGCTCCCCCGGGGTTTCTAACTATGGCTACACCTTC. The encoded protein is CAGSPGVSNYGYTF.